These T cell receptor beta chains were read from a single sample in a study of blood T cell repertoires in COVID-19. Produced via immunoSEQ multiplex PCR; TCRdb's table is partial and in-frame only. Among roughly 80,000 clones listed, around 88% were seen once. Sequencing used peripheral blood. Source of these receptors: a woman between 55 and 75 years old with acute or convalescent COVID-19. The CDR3 runs from the conserved cysteine through the conserved F or W. The D gene is left open where the match is weak. Clone size is shown for a subset of rows, as once, few, many or a class of expanded clone.

TRBD2	few	TRBV12-3/TRBV12-4	TRBJ2-1	CASISSGVYEQFF	TGTGCCAGCATTTCTAGCGGGGTCTATGAGCAGTTCTTC
TRBD1	.	TRBV19	TRBJ2-7	CASSKADRGISYEQYF	TGTGCCAGTAGTAAGGCAGACAGGGGCATCTCCTACGAGCAGTACTTC
.	few	TRBV30	TRBJ1-6	CAWSGHGSLQPLHF	TGTGCCTGGAGTGGCCACGGGTCGCTGCAACCCCTCCACTTT
.	.	TRBV5-4	TRBJ2-5	CASSPMWGEETQYF	TGTGCCAGCAGCCCTATGTGGGGGGAAGAGACCCAGTACTTC
.	.	TRBV25-1	TRBJ1-2	CASSGDSGGGGYTF	TGTGCCAGCAGTGGGGACTCCGGGGGAGGTGGCTACACCTTC
TRBD2	once	TRBV2	TRBJ2-1	CASSSGTSGRGAYNEQFF	TGTGCCAGCAGTAGCGGGACTAGCGGGAGGGGCGCCTACAATGAGCAGTTCTTC
TRBD2	.	TRBV3-1/TRBV3-2	TRBJ2-1	CASSRRRTSGGASYNEQFF	TGTGCCAGCAGCCGGCGTCGGACTAGCGGGGGGGCATCCTACAATGAGCAGTTCTTC
.	.	TRBV14	TRBJ1-3	CASSRLRENGNTIYF	TGTGCCAGCAGCCGACTCCGGGAGAATGGAAACACCATATATTTT
.	.	TRBV28	TRBJ1-2	CASSPGAQTYGYTF	TGTGCCAGCAGTCCAGGGGCCCAAACCTATGGCTACACCTTC
TRBD1	.	TRBV28	TRBJ1-1	CASSLDRVISEAFF	TGTGCCAGCAGTCTGGACAGGGTAATTTCTGAAGCTTTCTTT
TRBD2	.	TRBV7-2	TRBJ2-2	CASSLSGTYTGELFF	TGTGCCAGCAGCTTAAGCGGGACTTACACCGGGGAGCTGTTTTTT
.	.	TRBV4-3	TRBJ1-2	CASSQGRGGYGYTF	TGCGCCAGCAGCCAAGGGAGGGGGGGCTATGGCTACACCTTC
.	once	TRBV19	TRBJ1-1	CASSTLRLGRTTVWDTEAFF	TGTGCCAGTAGTACCCTTCGTCTAGGACGGACAACGGTATGGGACACTGAAGCTTTCTTT
.	.	TRBV25-1	TRBJ1-1	CASSEMRGDTEAFF	TGTGCCAGCAGTGAAATGAGAGGCGACACTGAAGCTTTCTTT
.	.	TRBV6-5	TRBJ1-1	CASTSVVGASEAFF	TGTGCCAGCACCTCGGTTGTGGGCGCCTCTGAAGCTTTCTTT
TRBD1	.	TRBV9	TRBJ2-7	CASSPGQASYEQYF	TGTGCCAGCAGCCCGGGACAGGCCTCGTACGAGCAGTACTTC
.	once	TRBV19	TRBJ1-3	CASYDRQSPGNTIYF	TGTGCCAGTTACGACCGACAGTCCCCCGGAAACACCATATATTTT
TRBD2	.	TRBV19	TRBJ2-3	CASSAPSGGIVDTQYF	TGTGCCAGTAGTGCCCCTAGCGGGGGAATTGTCGATACGCAGTATTTT
TRBD1	.	TRBV10-3	TRBJ1-5	CAISDPDRVGSGNQPQHF	TGTGCCATCAGTGACCCGGACAGGGTGGGGAGTGGCAATCAGCCCCAGCATTTT
.	.	TRBV6-5	TRBJ1-2	CASRSLLYSYTF	TGTGCCAGCAGGTCCCTACTCTATAGCTACACCTTC
.	.	TRBV5-4	TRBJ2-2	CASSVQGETGELFF	TGTGCCAGCAGCGTACAGGGAGAGACCGGGGAGCTGTTTTTT